Reported below is one T cell receptor beta chain. This specimen belongs to a study of blood T cell repertoires in COVID-19. The table came from immunoSEQ multiplex PCR; TCRdb's copy has only in-frame clones and leaves some out. The sample contains 200,000 to 300,000 clones, more than 70% of which appear only once. Sample: peripheral blood. The origin of this receptor is an elderly man with acute or convalescent COVID-19.

The CDR3 DNA reads as TGTGCCAGCAGCTTACTACAGGGTGGCTCACCCCTCCACTTT. Its translation is CASSLLQGGSPLHF. V and J are TRBV7-2 and TRBJ1-6, with a possible D match to TRBD1 (6 bases). The length of the CDR3 is 14 residues. The germline V gene has CDR1 SGHTA and CDR2 FQGNSA. V lost 2 bases, J lost 10 bases, and 12 bases lay in between.